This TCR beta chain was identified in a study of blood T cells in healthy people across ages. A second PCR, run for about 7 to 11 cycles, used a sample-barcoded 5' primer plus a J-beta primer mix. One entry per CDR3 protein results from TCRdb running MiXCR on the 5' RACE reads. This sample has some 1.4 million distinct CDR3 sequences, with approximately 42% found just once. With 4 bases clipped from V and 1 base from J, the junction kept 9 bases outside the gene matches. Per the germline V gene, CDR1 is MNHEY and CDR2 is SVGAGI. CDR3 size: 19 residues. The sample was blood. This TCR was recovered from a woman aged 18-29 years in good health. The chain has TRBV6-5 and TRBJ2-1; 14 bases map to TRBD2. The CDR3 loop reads CASSSPGLAGEQSYNEQFF. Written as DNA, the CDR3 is TGTGCCAGCAGTTCACCGGGACTAGCGGGAGAACAGTCCTACAATGAGCAGTTCTTC.